These 8 T cell receptor beta chains share one sample of origin, sequenced in a study of technical replicates of blood from several donors. Produced via immunoSEQ multiplex PCR; TCRdb's table is partial and in-frame only. The table has 65,000 to 95,000 clones, about 97% seen once. Sequenced material: T cells isolated from PBMCs. Source of these receptors: a human donor in good health.

The chain uses TRBV18 and TRBJ2-5; D is uncertain. The CDR3 has 15 residues. Germline assignment: CDR1 KGHSH and CDR2 LQKENI. V shed 0 bases and J shed 9 bases, with 17 bases lying between them. The CDR3: CASSPPSRGPSAQYF. DNA for the CDR3: TGTGCCAGCTCACCACCCTCTCGAGGCCCTTCGGCCCAGTACTTC.

This rearrangement joins TRBV5-6 to TRBJ2-5; a possible D gene is TRBD1 (6 bases). Per the germline V gene, CDR1 is SGHDT and CDR2 is YYEEEE. Trimming removed 4 bases from V and 2 bases from J, with 18 bases in between. The CDR3 runs 16 residues. The CDR3 loop is CASSPIYRDKQETQYF. In DNA, the CDR3 is TGTGCCAGCAGCCCTATTTACCGGGACAAACAAGAGACCCAGTACTTC.

J is TRBJ2-4 and V is TRBV4-1; perhaps TRBD2 as D (6 bases). The V gene's germline CDR1 is MGHRA and CDR2 YSYEKL. V was pared by 0 bases and J by 8 bases, with 17 bases between. There are 16 residues in the CDR3. This chain's CDR3 is CASSQEASVIRDIQYF. The CDR3 coding sequence is TGCGCCAGCAGCCAAGAGGCTAGCGTTATCAGGGACATTCAGTACTTC.

This rearrangement joins TRBV4-1 to TRBJ2-7; maybe TRBD2 (5 bases). V lost 2 bases and J lost 2, with 13 bases in between. The V gene's germline CDR1 is MGHRA and CDR2 YSYEKL. CDR3 length: 15 amino acids. The DNA of the CDR3 is TGCGCCAGCAGCCAATCAGTAGCGCCCACCTACGAGCAGTACTTC. This gives the protein CASSQSVAPTYEQYF.

The chain is built from TRBV11-1 and TRBJ1-2, with D unresolved. Trimming stripped 4 bases from V and 7 bases from J, with 10 bases between. The CDR3 runs to 12 residues. CDR1 and CDR2 from the germline V gene are SGHAT and FQDESV (reference sequence). This CDR3 is CASSSYHPGYTF. In DNA form, the CDR3 reads TGTGCCAGCAGCTCCTACCACCCTGGCTACACCTTC.

Here the CDR3 DNA reads TGTGCCAGCAGCCCCTGGGGCCTGACAGTGAACACTGAAGCTTTCTTT. Encoded protein: CASSPWGLTVNTEAFF. V gene TRBV21-1 combines with J gene TRBJ1-1; no DNA check was done on the table's D call, TRBD1. TRBV21-1 is a pseudogene segment. This CDR3 contains 16 residues.

This clone was observed a single time. The chain recombines TRBV5-6 with TRBJ2-6; D is ambiguous. CDR1 is SGHDT and CDR2 is YYEEEE in the germline V gene. The CDR3 spans 18 residues. V was clipped by 4 bases and J by 1 base, with 18 bases between them. This CDR3 reads CASSVSYVVFSGANVLTF. The CDR3 DNA follows: TGTGCCAGCAGCGTATCGTACGTAGTTTTTTCTGGGGCCAACGTCCTGACTTTC.

The rearrangement uses TRBV4-2 and TRBJ2-5; D not resolved. The length of the CDR3 is 15 residues. CDR1 LGHNA and CDR2 YNFKEQ come from the germline V gene. Trimming removed 0 bases at V and 1 base at J, with 9 bases between. The CDR3 protein is CASSQDWLPQETQYF. The CDR3 DNA follows: TGTGCCAGCAGCCAAGATTGGCTCCCCCAAGAGACCCAGTACTTC.